The clone carrying this TCR beta chain was seen more than once but under ten times. What it binds is unknown. The sample comes from a study of Graves' ophthalmopathy and Graves' hyperthyroidism. Study findings and constraints: Most expanded thyroid clonotypes above 0.001 frequency also appeared in blood.

Beta-chain TCR CDR3 regions were amplified from RNA transcripts. The library came from an HTBI-primed first-round RT-PCR and a second-round multiplex PCR. TCRdb independently ran MiXCR on the multiplex PCR reads; one entry per CDR3 protein. Of about 620,000 distinct CDR3 sequences in the sample, 22% were seen once. The authors defined stable hyperthyroidism as no ophthalmopathy within 18 months of follow-up. Hyperthyroidism in these 18- to 65-year-old patients was newly diagnosed, lasting under 2 months. Germline V gene data show CDR1 as MNHEY and CDR2 as SVGAGI. Unmatched junction bases numbered 11, after V lost 6 bases and J lost 15 bases. The CDR3 totals 13 residues.

This chain uses TRBV6-5 with TRBJ1-6; 7 bases are shared with TRBD1. Sequenced sample: peripheral blood. The receptor was derived from a young woman with stable Graves' hyperthyroidism. Some clones in this sample may be carry-over from other donors' samples. The CDR3 region has the DNA TGTGCCAGCAGCTCCAGCCTGGGGACAGTCCTCCACTTT. Its protein is CASSSSLGTVLHF.